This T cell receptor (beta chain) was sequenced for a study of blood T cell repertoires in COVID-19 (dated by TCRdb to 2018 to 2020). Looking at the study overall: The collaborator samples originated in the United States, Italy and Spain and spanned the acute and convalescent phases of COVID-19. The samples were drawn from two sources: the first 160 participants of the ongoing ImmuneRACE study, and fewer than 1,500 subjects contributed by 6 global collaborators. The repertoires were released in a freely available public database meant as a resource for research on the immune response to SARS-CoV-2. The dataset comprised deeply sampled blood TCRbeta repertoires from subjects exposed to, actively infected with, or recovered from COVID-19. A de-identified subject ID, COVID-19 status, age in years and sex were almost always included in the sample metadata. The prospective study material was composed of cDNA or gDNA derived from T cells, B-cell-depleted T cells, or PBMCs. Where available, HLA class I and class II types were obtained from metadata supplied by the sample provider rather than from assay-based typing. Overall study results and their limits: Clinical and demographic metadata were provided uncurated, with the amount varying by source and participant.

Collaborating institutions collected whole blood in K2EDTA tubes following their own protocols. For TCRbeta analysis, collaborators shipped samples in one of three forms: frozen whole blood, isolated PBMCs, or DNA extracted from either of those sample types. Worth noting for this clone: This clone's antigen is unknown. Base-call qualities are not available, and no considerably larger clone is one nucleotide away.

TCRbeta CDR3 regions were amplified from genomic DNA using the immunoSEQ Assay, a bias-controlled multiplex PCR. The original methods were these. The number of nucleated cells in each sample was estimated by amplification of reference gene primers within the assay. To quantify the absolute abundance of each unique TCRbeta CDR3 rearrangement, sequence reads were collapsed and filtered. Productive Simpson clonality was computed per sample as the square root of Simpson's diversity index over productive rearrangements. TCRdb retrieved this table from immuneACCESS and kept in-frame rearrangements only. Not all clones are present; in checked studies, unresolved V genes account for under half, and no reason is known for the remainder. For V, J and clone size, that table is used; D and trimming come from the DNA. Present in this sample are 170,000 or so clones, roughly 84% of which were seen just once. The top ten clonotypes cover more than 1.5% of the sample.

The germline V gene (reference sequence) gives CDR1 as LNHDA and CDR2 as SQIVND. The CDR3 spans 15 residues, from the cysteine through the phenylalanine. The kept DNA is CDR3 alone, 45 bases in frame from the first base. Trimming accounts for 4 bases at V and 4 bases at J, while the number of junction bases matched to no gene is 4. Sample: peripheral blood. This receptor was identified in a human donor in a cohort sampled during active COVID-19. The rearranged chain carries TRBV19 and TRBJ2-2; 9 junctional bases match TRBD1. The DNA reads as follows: TGTGCCAGTAGTACCGGGACAGGGTCCACCGGGGAGCTGTTTTTT. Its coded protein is CASSTGTGSTGELFF.